Following are 14 T cell receptor beta chains from one sample sequenced in a study of T cell responses to AZD1222 COVID-19 vaccine. Sequenced by immunoSEQ multiplex PCR; TCRdb stores in-frame clones only, minus some. The sample lists 110,000 or so clones; approximately 90% were seen once. Sequencing used peripheral blood, obtained 28 days after the second AZD1222 dose. The receptor set was obtained from an adult who received the AZD1222 COVID-19 vaccine.

The rearrangement joins TRBV5-6 to TRBJ1-6, with TRBD1 matching 7 bases. V lost 0 bases and J lost 11; bases outside the gene matches: 8. The germline V gene encodes CDR1 SGHDT and CDR2 YYEEEE. The CDR3 contains 15 residues. The CDR3 region has the DNA TGTGCCAGCAGCTTGGAGACAGGGACGAGGACACCCCTCCACTTT. This codes for CASSLETGTRTPLHF.

V and J are TRBV2 and TRBJ2-3; D is ambiguous. Trimming took 4 bases from V and 0 from J, leaving 8 bases between them. The CDR3 is 14 residues long. Looked up from germline, CDR1 is SNHLY and CDR2 is FYNNEI. The CDR3 coding sequence is TGTGCCAGCAGTGCGGGTCTGAGCACAGATACGCAGTATTTT. It specifies CASSAGLSTDTQYF.

The CDR3 spells CASSPDPNTEAFF. CDR3 DNA: TGTGCCAGCAGCCCGGACCCTAACACTGAAGCTTTCTTT. The chain joins TRBV11-1 to TRBJ1-1; D is unresolved. Looked up from germline, CDR1 is SGHAT and CDR2 is FQDESV (reference sequence). V gave up 5 bases and J gave up 2 bases, with 9 bases separating them. This CDR3 has 13 amino acids.

The CDR3 DNA is TGTGCCAGCAGTTTATTGAGGGTAGCAGGGAACACTGAAGCTTTCTTT. Amino acid sequence: CASSLLRVAGNTEAFF. The rearrangement uses TRBV28 and TRBJ1-1; D gene unclear. V lost 1 base, J lost 1 base, and 13 bases lay in between. The CDR3 has 16 amino acids. CDR1 and CDR2 from the germline V gene are MDHEN and SYDVKM.

The chain links TRBV11-3 to TRBJ2-7; 8 bases are shared with TRBD1. V was pared by 5 bases and J by 0 bases, with 6 bases of the junction left unmatched. Germline V gives CDR1 SGHNT, CDR2 YENEEA. This CDR3 is built from 15 residues. In DNA form, the CDR3 reads TGTGCCAGCAGCGACCTACAGGGGGTCTCCTACGAGCAGTACTTC. This translates into CASSDLQGVSYEQYF.

The gene calls are TRBV7-8 and TRBJ1-1; 8 bases are shared with TRBD1. From germline, CDR1 is SGHVS and CDR2 FQNEAQ. The V segment lost 6 bases and the J segment 5 bases; nucleotides outside the gene matches: 14. The CDR3 consists of 16 residues. This CDR3 is CASRPSLRTGRTEAFF. As DNA, the CDR3 is TGTGCCAGCAGGCCGAGTCTCAGGACAGGGCGTACTGAAGCTTTCTTT.

This chain joins TRBV5-1 and TRBJ1-1; D gene unclear. Germline values: CDR1 SGHRS, CDR2 YFSETQ. Trimming removed 5 bases at V and 5 bases at J, with 19 bases between. The CDR3 consists of 15 residues. The CDR3 DNA follows: TGCGCCAGCAGAGTAGAAGCCGGGAGTTGGACTGAAGCTTTCTTT. Encoded protein: CASRVEAGSWTEAFF.

The chain couples TRBV6-5 to TRBJ1-2, with D uncertain. Looked up from germline, CDR1 is MNHEY and CDR2 is SVGAGI. Trimming removed 0 bases at V and 0 bases at J, with 8 bases between. The CDR3 extends over 15 amino acids. The CDR3 DNA sequence: TGTGCCAGCAGTTACTCTACGGAAGCTAACTATGGCTACACCTTC. Protein: CASSYSTEANYGYTF.

This clone has only one observation. The chain carries TRBV5-8 and TRBJ2-1, with no clear D. Germline CDR1 is SGHTS and CDR2 is YDEGEE. Trimming shortened V by 0 bases and J by 0 bases, and 4 bases separated the two germline ends. This CDR3 comprises 14 residues. In DNA, the CDR3 is TGTGCCAGCAGCTTGGGGAGCTCCTACAATGAGCAGTTCTTC. As protein: CASSLGSSYNEQFF. Full variable domain (outside the CDR3, taken from reference TRBV5-8 and TRBJ2-1): EAGVTQSPTHLIKTRGQQATLRCSPISGHTSVYWYQQALGLGLQFLLWYDEGEERNRGNFPPRFSGRQFPNYSSELNVNALELEDSALYLCASSLGSSYNEQFFGPGTRLTVL.

V and J are TRBV5-1 and TRBJ2-3, with a tentative D call TRBD1 (5 bases). Trimming took 2 bases from V and 7 from J, leaving 17 bases between them. The CDR3 spans 15 residues. CDR1 and CDR2 from the germline V gene are SGHRS and YFSETQ. This chain's CDR3 is CASSLRLSRDHTQYF. CDR3 coding DNA: TGCGCCAGCAGCTTACGCTTGTCCAGGGATCATACGCAGTATTTT.

V gene TRBV1 combines with J gene TRBJ2-7; the tabulated D call, TRBD2, remains unverified against the DNA. TRBV1 is assigned pseudogene status. The CDR3 sequence is 15 residues long. CDR3 nucleotides: TGCACCAGCAGCCTGACTAGCAAAGTCCCCTCCGAGCAGTACTTC. Its translation is CTSSLTSKVPSEQYF.

V is TRBV7-2 and J is TRBJ1-2; D remains unclear. V lost 6 bases to trimming and J lost 11 bases, with 13 bases between them. The CDR3 contains 11 residues. Germline V lookup: CDR1 SGHTA, CDR2 FQGNSA. The CDR3 region has the DNA TGTGCCAGCAGTCTATTCTTAAGTTACACCTTC. It encodes CASSLFLSYTF.

CDR3 DNA: TGTGCCAGCAGCCCCGGGGAGAGAGCCATATATTTT. Protein: CASSPGERAIYF. The chain is built from TRBV3-1 (or the pseudogene TRBV3-2) and TRBJ1-3, with D unclear. The CDR3 runs to 12 residues. CDR1 and CDR2 (germline): LGHDT, YNNKEL (reference sequence). The V and J ends lost 4 bases and 11 bases respectively, with 12 bases between them.

The chain employs TRBV12-5 and TRBJ2-7, with D possibly matching TRBD2 (5 bases). CDR1 LGHNT and CDR2 FRNRAP come from the germline V gene. The CDR3 has 14 residues. V shed 5 bases and J shed 1 base, with 12 bases lying between them. CDR3 residues: CASGPPGRSYEQYF. The CDR3 nucleotides read TGTGCTAGTGGTCCACCGGGAAGGTCCTACGAGCAGTACTTC.